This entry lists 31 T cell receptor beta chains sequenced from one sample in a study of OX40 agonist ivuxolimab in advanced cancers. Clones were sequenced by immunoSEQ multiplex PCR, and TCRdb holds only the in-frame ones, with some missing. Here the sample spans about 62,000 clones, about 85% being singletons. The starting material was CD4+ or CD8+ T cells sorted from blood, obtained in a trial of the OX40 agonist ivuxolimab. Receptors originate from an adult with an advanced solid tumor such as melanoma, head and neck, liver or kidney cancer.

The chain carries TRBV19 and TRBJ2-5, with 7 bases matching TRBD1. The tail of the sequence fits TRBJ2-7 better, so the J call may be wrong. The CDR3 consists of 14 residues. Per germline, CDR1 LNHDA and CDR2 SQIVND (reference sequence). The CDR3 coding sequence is TGTGCCAGTAGTATGACAGGGTTATCCTACGAGCAGTACTTC. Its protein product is CASSMTGLSYEQYF.

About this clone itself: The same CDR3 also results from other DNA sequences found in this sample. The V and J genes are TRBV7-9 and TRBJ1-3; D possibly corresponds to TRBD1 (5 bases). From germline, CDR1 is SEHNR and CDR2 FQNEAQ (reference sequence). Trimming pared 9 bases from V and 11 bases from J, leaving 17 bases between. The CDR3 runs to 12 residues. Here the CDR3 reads CASPRADLPIYF. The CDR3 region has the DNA TGTGCCAGTCCCAGGGCCGATTTACCCATATATTTT.

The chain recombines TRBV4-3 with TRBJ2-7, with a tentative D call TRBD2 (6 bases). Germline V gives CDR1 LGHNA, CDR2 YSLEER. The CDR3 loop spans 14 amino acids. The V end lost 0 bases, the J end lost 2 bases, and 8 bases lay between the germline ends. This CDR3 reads CASSQEGGTYEQYF. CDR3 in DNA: TGCGCCAGCAGCCAAGAGGGGGGAACCTACGAGCAGTACTTC.

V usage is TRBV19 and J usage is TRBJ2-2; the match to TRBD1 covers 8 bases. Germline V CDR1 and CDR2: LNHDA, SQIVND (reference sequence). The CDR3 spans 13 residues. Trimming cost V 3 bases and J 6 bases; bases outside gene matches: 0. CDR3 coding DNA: TGTGCCAGTAGTATGACAGGGGCCGGGGAGCTGTTTTTT. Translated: CASSMTGAGELFF.

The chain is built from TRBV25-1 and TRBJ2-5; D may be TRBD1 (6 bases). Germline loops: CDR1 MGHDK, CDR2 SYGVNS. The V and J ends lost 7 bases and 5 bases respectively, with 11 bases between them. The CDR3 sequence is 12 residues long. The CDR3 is CASKGDGETQYF. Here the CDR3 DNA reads TGTGCCAGCAAGGGGGATGGCGAGACCCAGTACTTC.

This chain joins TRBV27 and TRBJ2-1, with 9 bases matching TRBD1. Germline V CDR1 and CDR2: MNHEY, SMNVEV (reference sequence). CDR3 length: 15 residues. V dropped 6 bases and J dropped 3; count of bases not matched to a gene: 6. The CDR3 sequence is CASRVDRGGYNEQFF. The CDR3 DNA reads TGTGCCAGCAGAGTGGACAGGGGAGGCTACAATGAGCAGTTCTTC.

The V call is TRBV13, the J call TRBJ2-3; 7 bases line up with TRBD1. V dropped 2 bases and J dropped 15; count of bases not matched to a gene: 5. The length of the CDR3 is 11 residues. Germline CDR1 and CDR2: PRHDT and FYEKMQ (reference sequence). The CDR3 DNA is TGTGCCAGCAGCTTATGGGACAGCCACTATTTT. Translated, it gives CASSLWDSHYF. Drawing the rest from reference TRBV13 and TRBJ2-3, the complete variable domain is AAGVIQSPRHLIKEKRETATLKCYPIPRHDTVYWYQQGPGQDPQFLISFYEKMQSDKGSIPDRFSAQQFSDYHSELNMSSLELGDSALYFCASSLWDSHYFGPGTRLTVL.

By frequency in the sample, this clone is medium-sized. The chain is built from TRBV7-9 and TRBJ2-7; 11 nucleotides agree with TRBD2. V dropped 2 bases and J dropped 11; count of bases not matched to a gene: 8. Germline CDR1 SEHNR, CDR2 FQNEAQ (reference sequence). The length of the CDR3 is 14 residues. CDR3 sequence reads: CASSLPTSGSRKYF. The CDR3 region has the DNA TGTGCCAGCAGCTTACCAACTAGCGGGAGCCGCAAGTACTTC.

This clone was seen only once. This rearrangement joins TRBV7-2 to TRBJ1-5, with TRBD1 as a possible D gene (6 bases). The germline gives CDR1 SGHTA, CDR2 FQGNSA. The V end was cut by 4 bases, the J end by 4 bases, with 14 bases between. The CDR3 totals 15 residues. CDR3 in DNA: TGTGCCAGCAGCTCCGGGGCAGGGGAAAATCAGCCCCAGCATTTT. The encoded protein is CASSSGAGENQPQHF.

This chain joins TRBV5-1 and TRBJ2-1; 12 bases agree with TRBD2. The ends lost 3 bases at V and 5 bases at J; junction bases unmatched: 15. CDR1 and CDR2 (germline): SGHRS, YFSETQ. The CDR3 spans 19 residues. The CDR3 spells CASSSPASGRVLGHNEQFF. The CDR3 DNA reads TGCGCCAGCAGCTCCCCGGCTAGCGGGAGGGTGCTTGGCCACAATGAGCAGTTCTTC.

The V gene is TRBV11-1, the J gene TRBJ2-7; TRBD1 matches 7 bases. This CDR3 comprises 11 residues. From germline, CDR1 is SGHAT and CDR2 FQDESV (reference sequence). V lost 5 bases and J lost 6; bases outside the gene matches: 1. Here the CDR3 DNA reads TGTGCCAGCAGCCAGGGGGTCGAGCAGTACTTC. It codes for CASSQGVEQYF.

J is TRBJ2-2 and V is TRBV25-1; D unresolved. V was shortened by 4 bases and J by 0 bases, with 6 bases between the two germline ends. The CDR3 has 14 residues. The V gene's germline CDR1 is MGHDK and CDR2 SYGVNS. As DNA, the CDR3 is TGTGCCAGCAGTGCTGGCCCGAACACCGGGGAGCTGTTTTTT. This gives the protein CASSAGPNTGELFF.

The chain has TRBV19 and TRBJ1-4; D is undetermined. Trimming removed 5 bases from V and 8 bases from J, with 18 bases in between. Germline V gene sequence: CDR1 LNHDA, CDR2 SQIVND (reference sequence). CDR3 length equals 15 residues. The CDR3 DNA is TGTGCCAGTAGTCCCCAGGTGCCTGGAGGGGAAAAACTGTTTTTT. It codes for CASSPQVPGGEKLFF.

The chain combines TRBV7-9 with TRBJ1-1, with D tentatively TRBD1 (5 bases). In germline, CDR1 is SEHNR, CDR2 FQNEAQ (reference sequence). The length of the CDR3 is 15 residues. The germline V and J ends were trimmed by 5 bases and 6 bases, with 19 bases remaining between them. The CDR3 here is CASSEGDNLGSEAFF. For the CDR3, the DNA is TGTGCCAGCAGCGAAGGGGATAACCTGGGGTCTGAAGCTTTCTTT.

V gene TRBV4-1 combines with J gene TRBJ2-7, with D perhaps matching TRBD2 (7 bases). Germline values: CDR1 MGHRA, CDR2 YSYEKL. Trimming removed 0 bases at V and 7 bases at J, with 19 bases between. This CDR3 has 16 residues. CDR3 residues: CASSQDGGGGNQEQYF. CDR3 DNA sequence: TGCGCCAGCAGCCAAGATGGGGGGGGCGGTAATCAAGAGCAGTACTTC.

CDR3 nucleotides: TGCGCCAGCAGTGAAGGCGGGGGTGCGCAGTATTTT. Translating it yields CASSEGGGAQYF. The chain couples TRBV10-1 to TRBJ2-3, with 7 bases aligning to TRBD2. The CDR3 extends over 12 amino acids. CDR1 and CDR2 from the germline V gene are WNHNN and SYGVQD (reference sequence). Losses at the gene ends were 3 bases for V and 10 bases for J; bases not matched to a gene: 4.

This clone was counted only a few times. Here the CDR3 reads CASSEGDSTDTQYF. In DNA, the CDR3 is TGCGCCAGCAGTGAAGGGGATAGCACAGATACGCAGTATTTT. The chain links TRBV5-1 to TRBJ2-3; weak D call: TRBD1 (5 bases). Per the germline V gene, CDR1 is SGHRS and CDR2 is YFSETQ. V gave up 5 bases and J gave up 0 bases, with 10 bases separating them. The CDR3 consists of 14 residues.

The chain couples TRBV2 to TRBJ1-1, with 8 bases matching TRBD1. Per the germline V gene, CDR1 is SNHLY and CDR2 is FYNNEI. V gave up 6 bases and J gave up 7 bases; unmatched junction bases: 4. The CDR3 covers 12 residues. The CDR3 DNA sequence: TGTGCCAGCAGAGACGACAGGGGTGAAGCTTTCTTT. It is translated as CASRDDRGEAFF.

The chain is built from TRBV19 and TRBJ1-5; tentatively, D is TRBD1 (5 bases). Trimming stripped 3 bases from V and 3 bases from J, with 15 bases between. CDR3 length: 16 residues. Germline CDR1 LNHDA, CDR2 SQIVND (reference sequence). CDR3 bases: TGTGCCAGTAGTATGGGAAGGGACGGCCTCAATCAGCCCCAGCATTTT. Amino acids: CASSMGRDGLNQPQHF.

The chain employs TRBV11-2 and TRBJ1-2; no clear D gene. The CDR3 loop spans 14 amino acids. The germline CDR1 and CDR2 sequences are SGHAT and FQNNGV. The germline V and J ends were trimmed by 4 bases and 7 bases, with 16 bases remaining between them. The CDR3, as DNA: TGTGCCAGCAGCTCTCGGACGGTCCATCGTGGCTACACCTTC. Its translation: CASSSRTVHRGYTF.

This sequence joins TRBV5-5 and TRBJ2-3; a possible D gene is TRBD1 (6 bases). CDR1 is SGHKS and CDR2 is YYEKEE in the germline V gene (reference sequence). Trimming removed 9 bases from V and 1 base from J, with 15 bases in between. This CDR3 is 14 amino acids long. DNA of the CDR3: TGTGCCACCCAACGTGGGGGCCGCACAGATACGCAGTATTTT. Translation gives CATQRGGRTDTQYF. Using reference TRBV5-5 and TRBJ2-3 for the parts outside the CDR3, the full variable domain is DAGVTQSPTHLIKTRGQQVTLRCSPISGHKSVSWYQQVLGQGPQFIFQYYEKEERGRGNFPDRFSARQFPNYSSELNVNALLLGDSALYLCATQRGGRTDTQYFGPGTRLTVL.

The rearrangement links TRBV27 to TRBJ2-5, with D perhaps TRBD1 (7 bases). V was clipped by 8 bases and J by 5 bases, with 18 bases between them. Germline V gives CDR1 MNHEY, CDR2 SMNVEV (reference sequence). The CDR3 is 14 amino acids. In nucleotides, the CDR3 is TGTGCCAGCCGGAGGGGGCACGGGGAGGAGACCCAGTACTTC. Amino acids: CASRRGHGEETQYF.

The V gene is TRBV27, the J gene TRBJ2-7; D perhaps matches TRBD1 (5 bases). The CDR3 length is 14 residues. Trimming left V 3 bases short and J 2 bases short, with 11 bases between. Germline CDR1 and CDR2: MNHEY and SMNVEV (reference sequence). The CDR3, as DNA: TGTGCCAGCAGTTTTCAGGGCTTTCCCTACGAGCAGTACTTC. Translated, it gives CASSFQGFPYEQYF.

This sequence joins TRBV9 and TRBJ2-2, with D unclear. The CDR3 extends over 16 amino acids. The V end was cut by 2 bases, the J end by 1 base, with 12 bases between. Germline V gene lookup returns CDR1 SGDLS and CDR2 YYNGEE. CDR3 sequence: CASSVQRGLNTGELFF. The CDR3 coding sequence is TGTGCCAGCAGCGTTCAACGAGGCCTGAACACCGGGGAGCTGTTTTTT.

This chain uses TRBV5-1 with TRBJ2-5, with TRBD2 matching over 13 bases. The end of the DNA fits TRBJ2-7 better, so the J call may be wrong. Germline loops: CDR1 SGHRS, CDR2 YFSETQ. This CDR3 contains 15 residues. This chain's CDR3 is CASSLGTSGSYEQYF. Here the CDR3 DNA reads TGCGCCAGCAGCTTGGGGACTAGCGGGAGTTACGAGCAGTACTTC.

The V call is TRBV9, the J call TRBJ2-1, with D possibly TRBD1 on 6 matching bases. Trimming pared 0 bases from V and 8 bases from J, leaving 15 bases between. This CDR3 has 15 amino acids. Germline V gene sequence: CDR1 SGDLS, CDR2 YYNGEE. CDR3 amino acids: CASSVGGGTEYEQFF. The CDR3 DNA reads TGTGCCAGCAGCGTAGGAGGGGGAACAGAGTATGAGCAGTTCTTC.

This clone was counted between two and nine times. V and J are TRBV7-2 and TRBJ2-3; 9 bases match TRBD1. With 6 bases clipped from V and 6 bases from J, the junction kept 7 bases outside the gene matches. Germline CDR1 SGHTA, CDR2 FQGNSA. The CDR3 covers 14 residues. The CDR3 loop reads CASSYRTGEDTQYF. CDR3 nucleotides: TGTGCCAGCAGTTACCGGACAGGGGAGGATACGCAGTATTTT.

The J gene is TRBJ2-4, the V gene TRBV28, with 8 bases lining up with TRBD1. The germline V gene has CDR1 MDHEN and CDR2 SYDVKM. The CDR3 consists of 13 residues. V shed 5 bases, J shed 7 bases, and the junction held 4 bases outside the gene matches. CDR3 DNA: TGTGCCAGCAGTCGTGGACAGGGCAACATTCAGTACTTC. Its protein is CASSRGQGNIQYF.

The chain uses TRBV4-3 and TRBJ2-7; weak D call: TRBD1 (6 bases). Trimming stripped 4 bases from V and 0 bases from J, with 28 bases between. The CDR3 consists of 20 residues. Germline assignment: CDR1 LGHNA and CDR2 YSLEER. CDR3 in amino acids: CASSRPRSSDRLNRSYEQYF. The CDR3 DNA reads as TGCGCCAGCAGCCGGCCCAGGAGTAGCGACAGGCTAAACCGCTCCTACGAGCAGTACTTC.

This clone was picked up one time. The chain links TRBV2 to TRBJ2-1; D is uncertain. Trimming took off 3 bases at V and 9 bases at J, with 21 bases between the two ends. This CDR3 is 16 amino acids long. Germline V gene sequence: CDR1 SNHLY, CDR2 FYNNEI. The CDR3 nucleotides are TGTGCCAGCAGTGATGGGCGACAAGGGCGGTGGGGTGAGCAGTTCTTC. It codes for CASSDGRQGRWGEQFF.

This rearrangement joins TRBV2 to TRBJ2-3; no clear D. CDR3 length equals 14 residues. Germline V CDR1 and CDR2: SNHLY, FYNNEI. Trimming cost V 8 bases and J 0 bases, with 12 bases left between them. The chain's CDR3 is CASRRDSSTDTQYF. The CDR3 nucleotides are TGTGCCAGCCGCCGAGACTCCAGCACAGATACGCAGTATTTT.